One sample yielded the 30 T cell receptor beta chains listed below, sequenced in a study of technical replicates of blood from several donors. Sequenced by immunoSEQ multiplex PCR; TCRdb stores in-frame clones only, minus some. The sample records some 80,000 clones, almost 96% being singletons. The sequenced sample was T cells isolated from PBMCs. The source of these receptors is a human donor in good health.

The chain carries TRBV7-2 and TRBJ2-2; 8 positions match TRBD2. This CDR3 is 16 amino acids long. Germline CDR1 SGHTA, CDR2 FQGNSA. J gave up 1 base and V 5 bases, and 6 bases lay outside the gene matches. The CDR3 DNA reads TGTGCCAGCAGCAGTCTAAGCGGGAGGAACACCGGGGAGCTGTTTTTT. Protein: CASSSLSGRNTGELFF.

The chain employs TRBV10-3 and TRBJ2-7; D is possibly TRBD2 (5 bases). Deletions cut 2 bases from V and 2 bases from J, with 13 bases between. The CDR3 is 15 amino acids. Germline assignment: CDR1 ENHRY and CDR2 SYGVKD. The CDR3 is CAISEPSTGAYEQYF. As DNA, the CDR3 is TGTGCCATCAGTGAGCCCTCTACCGGGGCCTACGAGCAGTACTTC.

A single count supports this clone. The CDR3 DNA sequence: TGTGCCAGTAGTATGGTAGCGGGAGGGCCCTACTACGAGCAGTACTTC. This encodes CASSMVAGGPYYEQYF. This chain joins TRBV19 and TRBJ2-7; the match to TRBD2 covers 11 bases. V dropped 3 bases and J dropped 3; count of bases not matched to a gene: 7. The germline V gene encodes CDR1 LNHDA and CDR2 SQIVND (reference sequence). The CDR3 has 16 amino acids.

The chain employs TRBV7-2 and TRBJ2-7; 7 bases are shared with TRBD1. Germline V lookup: CDR1 SGHTA, CDR2 FQGNSA. The CDR3 is 15 amino acids. J lost 0 bases, V lost 1 base, and 3 bases had no gene match. The CDR3 DNA reads TGTGCCAGCAGCTTAGGGACAGGCAGCTCCTACGAGCAGTACTTC. This codes for CASSLGTGSSYEQYF.

The rearrangement joins TRBV15 to TRBJ1-1; D is unclear. Germline V gene lookup returns CDR1 LNHNV and CDR2 YYDKDF (reference sequence). Trimming shortened V by 0 bases and J by 3 bases, and 8 bases separated the two germline ends. The CDR3 is 14 amino acids. This CDR3 reads CATSREYGHTEAFF. Here the CDR3 DNA reads TGTGCCACCAGCAGAGAATACGGTCACACTGAAGCTTTCTTT. Variable domain in full (rest from reference TRBV15 and TRBJ1-1): DAMVIQNPRYQVTQFGKPVTLSCSQTLNHNVMYWYQQKSSQAPKLLFHYYDKDFNNEADTPDNFQSRRPNTSFCFLDIRSPGLGDTAMYLCATSREYGHTEAFFGQGTRLTVV.

The chain recombines TRBV6-5 with TRBJ1-4, with D uncertain. Trimming shortened V by 8 bases and J by 5 bases, and 6 bases separated the two germline ends. The CDR3 length is 11 residues. Germline values: CDR1 MNHEY, CDR2 SVGAGI. The CDR3, as DNA: TGTGCCAGCCGCGGGAATGAAAAACTGTTTTTT. This translates into CASRGNEKLFF.

J is TRBJ2-7 and V is TRBV27; 11 nucleotides agree with TRBD1. Germline lookup yields CDR1 MNHEY and CDR2 SMNVEV (reference sequence). V lost 2 bases and J lost 5; bases outside the gene matches: 8. CDR3 length equals 16 residues. CDR3 coding DNA: TGTGCCAGCAGTTTAATTGGACAGGGGGCGCGAGACGAGCAGTACTTC. This codes for CASSLIGQGARDEQYF.

This clone came up once. The V and J genes are TRBV9 and TRBJ2-1, with a weak D call TRBD2 (6 bases). CDR3 length: 13 amino acids. The V gene lost 5 bases and the J gene lost 6 bases, with 12 bases spanning the gap. Germline values: CDR1 SGDLS, CDR2 YYNGEE. The CDR3 sequence: CASSLGGFNEQFF. CDR3 DNA sequence: TGTGCCAGCAGTCTCGGAGGGTTCAATGAGCAGTTCTTC.

The CDR3, as DNA: TGTGCCAGTAGCGGGACTAGTTTAAATAACGAGCAGTACTTC. It yields the protein CASSGTSLNNEQYF. V gene TRBV19 combines with J gene TRBJ2-7; 8 bases map to TRBD2. Germline V gene data show CDR1 as LNHDA and CDR2 as SQIVND (reference sequence). J was trimmed by 5 bases and V by 6 bases; bases with no gene match: 9. CDR3 size: 14 residues. Complete variable domain (other parts from reference TRBV19 and TRBJ2-7): DGGITQSPKYLFRKEGQNVTLSCEQNLNHDAMYWYRQDPGQGLRLIYYSQIVNDFQKGDIAEGYSVSREKKESFPLTVTSAQKNPTAFYLCASSGTSLNNEQYFGPGTRLTVT.

This chain uses TRBV15 with TRBJ2-7; D is undetermined. Germline values: CDR1 LNHNV, CDR2 YYDKDF (reference sequence). Trimming stripped 4 bases from V and 0 bases from J, with 10 bases between. The CDR3 runs 14 residues. This chain's CDR3 is CATSTKTYSYEQYF. CDR3 DNA: TGTGCCACCAGCACTAAGACATACTCCTACGAGCAGTACTTC. The full variable domain, with the rest looked up from reference TRBV15 and TRBJ2-7, is DAMVIQNPRYQVTQFGKPVTLSCSQTLNHNVMYWYQQKSSQAPKLLFHYYDKDFNNEADTPDNFQSRRPNTSFCFLDIRSPGLGDTAMYLCATSTKTYSYEQYFGPGTRLTVT.

The CDR3 DNA reads as TGTGCCAGCAGCATTACTAGTAAACCCGAGCAGTACTTC. Amino acid sequence: CASSITSKPEQYF. This sequence joins TRBV21-1 and TRBJ2-7; the tabulated D call, TRBD2, remains unverified against the DNA. TRBV21-1 is a pseudogene segment. The CDR3 contains 13 residues.

The chain employs TRBV28 and TRBJ1-1, with D unclear. Germline V gives CDR1 MDHEN, CDR2 SYDVKM. V dropped 6 bases and J dropped 6 bases, with 20 bases sitting between them. The CDR3 length is 15 residues. CDR3 coding DNA: TGTGCCAGCAGCCCCAATATAGTCCCCAACGCTGAAGCTTTCTTT. It translates to CASSPNIVPNAEAFF.

Only one count was recorded for this clone. V gene TRBV6-5 combines with J gene TRBJ1-2; no firm D call. Germline assignment: CDR1 MNHEY and CDR2 SVGAGI. The V gene lost 0 bases and the J gene lost 6 bases, with 14 bases spanning the gap. This CDR3 has 15 residues. CDR3 nucleotide sequence: TGTGCCAGCAGTTACTCGAGGATTTCACGTGATGGCTACACCTTC. Translated: CASSYSRISRDGYTF.

This chain links TRBV19 with TRBJ2-7, with D possibly being TRBD1 (6 bases). This CDR3 contains 14 residues. Germline V gene lookup returns CDR1 LNHDA and CDR2 SQIVND (reference sequence). V was cut by 6 bases and J by 2 bases, with 14 bases left in between. The DNA of the CDR3 is TGTGCCAGTAGACTGACAGGCCGGACCTACGAGCAGTACTTC. It is translated as CASRLTGRTYEQYF.

The chain carries TRBV29-1 and TRBJ1-2, with a weak D call TRBD1 (6 bases). V lost 6 bases and J 5 bases, leaving 13 bases between the germline ends. The CDR3 is 12 residues long. Germline V lookup: CDR1 SQVTM, CDR2 ANQGSEA. Here the CDR3 reads CSVGAGAYGYTF. CDR3 DNA: TGCAGCGTCGGGGCAGGGGCTTATGGCTACACCTTC.

This clone appeared once. The J gene is TRBJ1-2, the V gene TRBV29-1; a possible D gene is TRBD1 (6 bases). Trimming removed 7 bases at V and 3 bases at J, with 15 bases between. Germline V gene sequence: CDR1 SQVTM, CDR2 ANQGSEA. The CDR3 sequence is 13 residues long. The CDR3 loop reads CSAKQGSHYGYTF. The CDR3, as DNA: TGCAGCGCTAAACAGGGCTCCCACTATGGCTACACCTTC.

V usage is TRBV25-1 and J usage is TRBJ2-1; 12 bases are shared with TRBD2. The CDR3 contains 15 residues. Trimming at V came to 6 bases and at J to 14 bases, leaving 14 bases not matched to a gene. Germline-derived CDR1 and CDR2 are MGHDK and SYGVNS. The CDR3 spells CASSPLAGGSWGEFF. CDR3 bases: TGTGCCAGCAGCCCACTAGCGGGGGGTTCGTGGGGGGAGTTCTTC.

V usage is TRBV4-1 and J usage is TRBJ2-7; 10 bases agree with TRBD1. This CDR3 spans 14 amino acids. CDR1 and CDR2 from the germline V gene are MGHRA and YSYEKL. J gave up 4 bases and V 1 base, and 1 base lay outside the gene matches. The CDR3 DNA reads as TGCGCCAGCAGCCAAGGACAGGGGGCTTACGAGCAGTACTTC. It yields the protein CASSQGQGAYEQYF.

CDR3 DNA sequence: TGTGCCAGCAGCTTAAATAGCGGCTACGAGCAGTACTTC. This translates into CASSLNSGYEQYF. V gene TRBV7-2 combines with J gene TRBJ2-7; weak D call: TRBD2 (6 bases). CDR1 and CDR2 from the germline V gene are SGHTA and FQGNSA. CDR3 size: 13 residues. V was shortened by 2 bases and J by 3 bases, with 8 bases between the two germline ends.

The V call is TRBV28, the J call TRBJ2-6; 10 bases agree with TRBD1. CDR1 and CDR2 from the germline V gene are MDHEN and SYDVKM. Trimming at V came to 7 bases and at J to 4 bases, leaving 4 bases not matched to a gene. The CDR3 is 15 residues long. CDR3 loop: CASKGQGLGANVLTF. Written as DNA, the CDR3 is TGTGCCAGCAAGGGACAGGGGCTCGGGGCCAACGTCCTGACTTTC.

The chain has TRBV7-9 and TRBJ2-1, with a possible D match to TRBD2 (5 bases). V lost 2 bases and J 7 bases, leaving 12 bases between the germline ends. The germline gives CDR1 SEHNR, CDR2 FQNEAQ (reference sequence). The CDR3 is 14 amino acids. The CDR3, as DNA: TGTGCCAGCAGCTTACTCGGAGGCGAAAATGAGCAGTTCTTC. Translating it yields CASSLLGGENEQFF.

The J gene is TRBJ1-2, the V gene TRBV30, with TRBD1 as a possible D gene (6 bases). Germline CDR1 and CDR2: GTSNPN and SVGIG (reference sequence). Trimming shortened V by 2 bases and J by 7 bases, and 11 bases separated the two germline ends. The CDR3 runs to 12 residues. The CDR3 DNA sequence: TGTGCCTGGAGTAGGGGGGGAGGTGGCTACACCTTC. This sequence encodes CAWSRGGGGYTF.

The rearrangement uses TRBV10-3 and TRBJ1-4; 9 bases align to TRBD1. V trimming: 4 bases; J trimming: 7 bases; junction bases outside the gene matches: 4. There are 14 residues in the CDR3. The germline gives CDR1 ENHRY, CDR2 SYGVKD. CDR3 nucleotides: TGTGCCATCAGTGGGGACAGGGAGAGTGAAAAACTGTTTTTT. It translates to CAISGDRESEKLFF.

The chain links TRBV30 to TRBJ1-2, with 7 positions matching TRBD1. The germline CDR1 and CDR2 sequences are GTSNPN and SVGIG (reference sequence). V trimming: 2 bases; J trimming: 8 bases; junction bases outside the gene matches: 5. The CDR3 contains 12 residues. The chain's CDR3 is CAWSYRGGGYTF. The DNA for the CDR3 is TGTGCCTGGAGTTACAGGGGCGGGGGCTACACCTTC. Full variable domain (rest looked up from reference TRBV30 and TRBJ1-2): SQTIHQWPATLVQPVGSPLSLECTVEGTSNPNLYWYRQAAGRGLQLLFYSVGIGQISSEVPQNLSASRPQDRQFILSSKKLLLSDSGFYLCAWSYRGGGYTFGSGTRLTVV.

The V gene is TRBV10-3, the J gene TRBJ1-2, with TRBD1 matching over 9 bases. J was trimmed by 8 bases and V by 1 base; bases with no gene match: 8. Looked up from germline, CDR1 is ENHRY and CDR2 is SYGVKD. This CDR3 is built from 15 residues. The CDR3 region is CAISEFPGQGRGYTF. DNA for the CDR3: TGTGCCATCAGTGAGTTTCCGGGACAGGGAAGGGGCTACACCTTC.

The rearrangement links TRBV27 to TRBJ2-7, with D uncertain. This CDR3 is built from 13 residues. V was cut by 3 bases and J by 1 base, with 7 bases left in between. CDR1 is MNHEY and CDR2 is SMNVEV in the germline V gene (reference sequence). The CDR3 region has the DNA TGTGCCAGCAGTTTTGGGCGTTCCTACGAGCAGTACTTC. It is translated as CASSFGRSYEQYF.

The chain uses TRBV19 and TRBJ1-3, with 12 nucleotides matching TRBD1. J was trimmed by 0 bases and V by 9 bases; bases with no gene match: 9. The CDR3 contains 17 residues. CDR1 and CDR2 from the germline V gene are LNHDA and SQIVND (reference sequence). The CDR3 protein is CASGDRGRLGSGNTIYF. The CDR3 DNA is TGTGCCAGCGGGGACAGGGGGCGCTTAGGCTCTGGAAACACCATATATTTT. Complete variable domain (other parts from reference TRBV19 and TRBJ1-3): DGGITQSPKYLFRKEGQNVTLSCEQNLNHDAMYWYRQDPGQGLRLIYYSQIVNDFQKGDIAEGYSVSREKKESFPLTVTSAQKNPTAFYLCASGDRGRLGSGNTIYFGEGSWLTVV.

The chain couples TRBV19 to TRBJ2-2; 10 nucleotides agree with TRBD2. The CDR3 sequence is 18 residues long. Trimming took 3 bases from V and 4 from J; bases not matched to a gene: 11. Germline V lookup: CDR1 LNHDA, CDR2 SQIVND (reference sequence). CDR3 coding DNA: TGTGCCAGTAGTATCCCCGCTACTAGCGGGATCTTCACCGGGGAGCTGTTTTTT. Its protein is CASSIPATSGIFTGELFF. Full variable domain (outside the CDR3, taken from reference TRBV19 and TRBJ2-2): DGGITQSPKYLFRKEGQNVTLSCEQNLNHDAMYWYRQDPGQGLRLIYYSQIVNDFQKGDIAEGYSVSREKKESFPLTVTSAQKNPTAFYLCASSIPATSGIFTGELFFGEGSRLTVL.

The chain's CDR3 is CASSLVGGRSSYEQYF. The CDR3 coding sequence is TGTGCCAGCAGCTTAGTCGGTGGAAGGAGCTCCTACGAGCAGTACTTC. The V call is TRBV7-9, the J call TRBJ2-7; no firm D call. The CDR3 is 16 residues long. V lost 1 base to trimming and J lost 0 bases, with 13 bases between them. Germline V gene data show CDR1 as SEHNR and CDR2 as FQNEAQ (reference sequence).

This sequence joins TRBV4-1 and TRBJ1-1, with a weak D call TRBD1 (6 bases). The CDR3 consists of 15 residues. The V gene's germline CDR1 is MGHRA and CDR2 YSYEKL. Trimming left V 3 bases short and J 6 bases short, with 17 bases between. In DNA, the CDR3 is TGCGCCAGCAGCCATATTTTTGGGGACACCTCTGAAGCTTTCTTT. This codes for CASSHIFGDTSEAFF.